Given below is one T cell receptor (beta chain) in context. The antigen is undetermined. Method: immunoSEQ multiplex PCR; TCRdb's copy keeps in-frame clones and lacks some. The data contain 650,000 to 750,000 clones, about two thirds of them seen just once; the ten biggest clones take up 1.5% to 2%. This sample is part of a study of shared clonotypes between healthy human individuals. Broader study findings: When naive CD4 clonotypes were compared across four donors, approximately 4.9% were shared. Naive subsets generally exceeded memory subsets in estimated richness.

The healthy adult donors were HIV-negative and reported no recent acute infections or vaccinations. Sequencing used memory CD4+ T cells sorted from blood. The subset: CD45RA-negative fraction. This receptor was identified in a woman aged 25 to 45 in good health.

The CDR3 DNA reads as TGTGCCAGCAGTTACTCGTTCCTAGCCGTAAATGAGCAGTTCTTC. This codes for CASSYSFLAVNEQFF. This chain uses TRBV6-6 with TRBJ2-1; maybe TRBD2 (5 bases). CDR1 and CDR2 (germline): MNHNY, SVGAGI (reference sequence). V was cut by 0 bases and J by 7 bases, with 13 bases left in between. The CDR3 extends over 15 amino acids.